The present TCR beta chain was sequenced within a study of blood T cell repertoires in COVID-19. About the study: Italy, Spain and the United States were the sources of the convalescent and acute COVID-19 samples. T cells, B-cell-depleted T cells, or PBMCs provided the cDNA or gDNA that served as material.

Seattle's cohort entered during active infection and was followed longitudinally. The germline CDR1 and CDR2 sequences are SGHTA and FQGTGA. The CDR3 runs 18 residues. Trimming took 1 base from V and 1 from J; bases not matched to a gene: 9. This table comes from immunoSEQ multiplex PCR, and its TCRdb copy is limited to in-frame clones, with some not included. Altogether 150,000 or so clones are present, about 85% being singletons, with the ten largest covering 5.4%. The TCR was taken from a woman aged 45-60 years with COVID-19, enrolled during active disease. The chain recombines TRBV7-3 with TRBJ2-5, with TRBD2 identical over 10 bases. Sample: peripheral blood. CDR3 sequence (DNA): TGTGCCAGCAGCTTAATTGGTAGCGGGGGGTCTATCCAAGAGACCCAGTACTTC. It encodes CASSLIGSGGSIQETQYF.